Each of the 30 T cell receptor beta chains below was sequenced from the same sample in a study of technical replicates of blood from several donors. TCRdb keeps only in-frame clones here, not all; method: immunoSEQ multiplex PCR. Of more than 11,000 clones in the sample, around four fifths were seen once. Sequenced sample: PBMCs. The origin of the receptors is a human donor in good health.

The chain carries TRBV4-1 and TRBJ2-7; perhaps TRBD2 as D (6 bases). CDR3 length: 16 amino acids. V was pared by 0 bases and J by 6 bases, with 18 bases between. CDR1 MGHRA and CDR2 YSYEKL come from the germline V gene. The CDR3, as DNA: TGCGCCAGCAGCCAAGATAGGGCGGGGTTGGGCTCCGAGCAGTACTTC. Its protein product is CASSQDRAGLGSEQYF.

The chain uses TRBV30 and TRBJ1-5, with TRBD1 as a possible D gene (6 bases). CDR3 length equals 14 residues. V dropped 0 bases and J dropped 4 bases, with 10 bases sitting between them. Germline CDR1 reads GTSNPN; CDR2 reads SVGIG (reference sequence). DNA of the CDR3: TGTGCCTGGAGTGTACAAGGGGGAAATCAGCCCCAGCATTTT. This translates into CAWSVQGGNQPQHF.

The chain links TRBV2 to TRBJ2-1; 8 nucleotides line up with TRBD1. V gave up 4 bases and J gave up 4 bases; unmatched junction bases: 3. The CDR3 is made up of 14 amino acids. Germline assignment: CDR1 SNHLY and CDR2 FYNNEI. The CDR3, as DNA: TGTGCCAGCAGTGCGGACAGGGATTACAATGAGCAGTTCTTC. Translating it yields CASSADRDYNEQFF.

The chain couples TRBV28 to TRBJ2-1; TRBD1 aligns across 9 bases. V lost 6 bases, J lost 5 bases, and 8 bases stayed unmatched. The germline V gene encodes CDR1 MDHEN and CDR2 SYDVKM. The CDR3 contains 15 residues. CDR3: CASSSPGTGNNEQFF. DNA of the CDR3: TGTGCCAGCAGCAGCCCCGGGACAGGGAACAATGAGCAGTTCTTC. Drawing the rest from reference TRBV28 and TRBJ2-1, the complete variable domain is DVKVTQSSRYLVKRTGEKVFLECVQDMDHENMFWYRQDPGLGLRLIYFSYDVKMKEKGDIPEGYSVSREKKERFSLILESASTNQTSMYLCASSSPGTGNNEQFFGPGTRLTVL.

This chain's CDR3 is CATSRETGPGNTIYF. CDR3 coding DNA: TGTGCCACCAGCAGAGAGACAGGGCCAGGAAACACCATATATTTT. V gene TRBV15 combines with J gene TRBJ1-3; TRBD1 matches 7 bases. Germline V gene data show CDR1 as LNHNV and CDR2 as YYDKDF (reference sequence). J lost 4 bases, V lost 0 bases, and 3 bases had no gene match. CDR3 length: 15 residues.

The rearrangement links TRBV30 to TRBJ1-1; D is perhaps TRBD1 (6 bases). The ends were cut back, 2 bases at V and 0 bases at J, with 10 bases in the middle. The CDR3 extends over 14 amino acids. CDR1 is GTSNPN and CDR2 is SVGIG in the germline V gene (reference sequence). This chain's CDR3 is CAWSPGHLNTEAFF. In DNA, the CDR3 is TGTGCCTGGAGTCCGGGACACCTGAACACTGAAGCTTTCTTT.

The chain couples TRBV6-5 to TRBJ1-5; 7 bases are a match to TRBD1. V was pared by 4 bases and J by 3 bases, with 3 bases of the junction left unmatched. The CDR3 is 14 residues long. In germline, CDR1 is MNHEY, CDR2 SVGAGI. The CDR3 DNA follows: TGTGCCAGCAGTTCGACAGGGCTCAATCAGCCCCAGCATTTT. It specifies CASSSTGLNQPQHF.

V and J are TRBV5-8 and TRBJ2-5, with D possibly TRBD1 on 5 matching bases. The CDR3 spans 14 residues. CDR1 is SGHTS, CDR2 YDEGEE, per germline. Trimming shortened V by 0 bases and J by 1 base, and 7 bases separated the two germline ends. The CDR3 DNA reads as TGTGCCAGCAGCTTGGGGCAGGGCCAAGAGACCCAGTACTTC. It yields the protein CASSLGQGQETQYF.

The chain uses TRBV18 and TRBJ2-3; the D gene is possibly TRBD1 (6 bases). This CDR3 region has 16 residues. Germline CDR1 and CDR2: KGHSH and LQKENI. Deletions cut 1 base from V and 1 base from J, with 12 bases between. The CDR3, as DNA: TGTGCCAGCTCACCACAGGGGGAGTTTGGCACAGATACGCAGTATTTT. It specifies CASSPQGEFGTDTQYF.

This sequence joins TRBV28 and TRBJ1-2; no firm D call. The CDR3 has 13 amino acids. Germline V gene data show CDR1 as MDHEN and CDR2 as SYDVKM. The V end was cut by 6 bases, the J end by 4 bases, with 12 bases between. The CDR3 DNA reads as TGTGCCAGCAGCCCGGGCGGAGGCTATGGCTACACCTTC. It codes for CASSPGGGYGYTF.

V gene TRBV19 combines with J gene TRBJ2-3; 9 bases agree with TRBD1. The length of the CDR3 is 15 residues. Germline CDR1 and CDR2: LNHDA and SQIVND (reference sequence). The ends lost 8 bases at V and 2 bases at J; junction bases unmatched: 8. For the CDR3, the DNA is TGTGCCAGTGCCTGGGGGACAGGGAACACAGATACGCAGTATTTT. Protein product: CASAWGTGNTDTQYF.

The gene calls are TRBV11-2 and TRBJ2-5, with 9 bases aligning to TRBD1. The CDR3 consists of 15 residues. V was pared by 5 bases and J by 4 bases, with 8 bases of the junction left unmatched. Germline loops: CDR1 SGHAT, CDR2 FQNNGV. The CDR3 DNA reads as TGTGCCAGCAGCACACGGGACAGGGCGAGAGAGACCCAGTACTTC. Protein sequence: CASSTRDRARETQYF.

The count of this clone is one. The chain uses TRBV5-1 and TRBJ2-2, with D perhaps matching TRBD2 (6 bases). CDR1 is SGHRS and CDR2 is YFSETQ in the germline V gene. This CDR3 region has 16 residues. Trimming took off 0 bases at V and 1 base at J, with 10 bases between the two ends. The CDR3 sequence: CASSLVASENTGELFF. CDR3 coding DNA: TGCGCCAGCAGCTTGGTAGCTAGCGAGAACACCGGGGAGCTGTTTTTT.

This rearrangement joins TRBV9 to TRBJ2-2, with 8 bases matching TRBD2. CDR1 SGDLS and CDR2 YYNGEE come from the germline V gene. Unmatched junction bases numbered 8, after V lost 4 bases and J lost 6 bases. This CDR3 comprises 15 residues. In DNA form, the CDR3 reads TGTGCCAGCAGCTCGGGACTAGTCTCAGCCGGGGAGCTGTTTTTT. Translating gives CASSSGLVSAGELFF. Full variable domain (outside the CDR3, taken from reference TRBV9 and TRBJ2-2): DSGVTQTPKHLITATGQRVTLRCSPRSGDLSVYWYQQSLDQGLQFLIQYYNGEERAKGNILERFSAQQFPDLHSELNLSSLELGDSALYFCASSSGLVSAGELFFGEGSRLTVL.

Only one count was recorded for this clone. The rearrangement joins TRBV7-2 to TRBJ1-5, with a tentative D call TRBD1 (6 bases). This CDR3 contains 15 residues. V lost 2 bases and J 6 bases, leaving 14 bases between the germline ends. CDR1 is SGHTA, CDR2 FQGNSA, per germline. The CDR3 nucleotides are TGTGCCAGCAGCTTAAGGGCAGGGGCTACTCAGCCCCAGCATTTT. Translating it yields CASSLRAGATQPQHF.

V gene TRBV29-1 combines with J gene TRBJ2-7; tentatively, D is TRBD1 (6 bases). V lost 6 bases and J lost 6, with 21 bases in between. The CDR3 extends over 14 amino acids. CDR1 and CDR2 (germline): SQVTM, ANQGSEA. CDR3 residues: CSVRVGTSNAEQYF. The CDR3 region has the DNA TGCAGCGTCCGGGTGGGGACATCTAACGCCGAGCAGTACTTC.

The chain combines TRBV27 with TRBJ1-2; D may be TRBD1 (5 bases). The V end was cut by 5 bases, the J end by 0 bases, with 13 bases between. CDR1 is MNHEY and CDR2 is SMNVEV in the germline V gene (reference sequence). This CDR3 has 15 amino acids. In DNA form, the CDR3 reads TGTGCCAGCAGTCCTCAACCGGACACTAACTATGGCTACACCTTC. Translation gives CASSPQPDTNYGYTF.

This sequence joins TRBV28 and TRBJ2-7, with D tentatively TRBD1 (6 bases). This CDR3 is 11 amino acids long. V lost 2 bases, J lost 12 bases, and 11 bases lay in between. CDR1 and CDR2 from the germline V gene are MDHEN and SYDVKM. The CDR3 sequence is CASSLQDRRYF. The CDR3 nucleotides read TGTGCCAGCAGTTTACAGGACAGAAGGTACTTC.

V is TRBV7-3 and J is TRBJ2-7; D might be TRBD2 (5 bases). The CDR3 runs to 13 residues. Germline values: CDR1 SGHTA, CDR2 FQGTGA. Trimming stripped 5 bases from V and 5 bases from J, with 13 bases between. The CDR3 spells CASSPRGVDEQYF. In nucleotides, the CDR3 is TGTGCCAGCAGCCCCCGGGGAGTTGACGAGCAGTACTTC.

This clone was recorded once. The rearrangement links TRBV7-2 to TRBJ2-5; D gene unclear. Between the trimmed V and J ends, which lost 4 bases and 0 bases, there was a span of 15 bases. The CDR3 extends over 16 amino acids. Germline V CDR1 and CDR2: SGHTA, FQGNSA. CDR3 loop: CASSSHPPQNQETQYF. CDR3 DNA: TGTGCCAGCAGCTCTCACCCCCCCCAGAACCAAGAGACCCAGTACTTC.

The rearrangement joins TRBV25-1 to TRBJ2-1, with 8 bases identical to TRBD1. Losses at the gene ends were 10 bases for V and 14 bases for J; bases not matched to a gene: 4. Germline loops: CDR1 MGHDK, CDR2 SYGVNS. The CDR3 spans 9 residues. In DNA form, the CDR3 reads TGTGCCAAAGACAGGGGAGAGTTCTTC. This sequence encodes CAKDRGEFF.

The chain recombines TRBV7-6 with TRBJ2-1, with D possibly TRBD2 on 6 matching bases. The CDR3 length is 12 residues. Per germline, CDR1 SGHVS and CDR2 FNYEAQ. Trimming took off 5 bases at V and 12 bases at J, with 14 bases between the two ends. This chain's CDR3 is CASSPTGGLQFF. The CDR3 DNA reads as TGTGCCAGCAGCCCAACAGGAGGGTTGCAGTTCTTC.

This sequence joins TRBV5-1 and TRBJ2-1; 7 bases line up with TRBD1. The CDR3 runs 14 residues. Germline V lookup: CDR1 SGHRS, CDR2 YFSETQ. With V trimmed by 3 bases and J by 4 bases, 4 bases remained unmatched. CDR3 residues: CASSWETGYNEQFF. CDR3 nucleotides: TGCGCCAGCAGCTGGGAGACAGGGTACAATGAGCAGTTCTTC.

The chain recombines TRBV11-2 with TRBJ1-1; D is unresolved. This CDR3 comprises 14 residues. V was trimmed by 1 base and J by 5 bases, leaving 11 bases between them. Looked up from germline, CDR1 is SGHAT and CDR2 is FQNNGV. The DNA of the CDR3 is TGTGCCAGCAGCTTAGGATACTCGAAGACTGAAGCTTTCTTT. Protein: CASSLGYSKTEAFF.

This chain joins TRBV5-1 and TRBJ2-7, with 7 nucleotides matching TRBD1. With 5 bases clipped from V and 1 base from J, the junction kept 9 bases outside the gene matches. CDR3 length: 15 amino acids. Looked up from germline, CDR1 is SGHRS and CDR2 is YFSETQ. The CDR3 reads CASRYNRDSSYEQYF. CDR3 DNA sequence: TGCGCCAGCAGATATAACCGGGACAGTTCCTACGAGCAGTACTTC. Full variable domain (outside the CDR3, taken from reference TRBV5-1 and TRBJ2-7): KAGVTQTPRYLIKTRGQQVTLSCSPISGHRSVSWYQQTPGQGLQFLFEYFSETQRNKGNFPGRFSGRQFSNSRSEMNVSTLELGDSALYLCASRYNRDSSYEQYFGPGTRLTVT.

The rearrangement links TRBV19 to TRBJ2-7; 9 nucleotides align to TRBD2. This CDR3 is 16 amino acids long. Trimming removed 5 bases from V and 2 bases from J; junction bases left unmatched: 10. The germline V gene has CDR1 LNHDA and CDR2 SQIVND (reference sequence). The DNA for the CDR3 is TGTGCCAGTAGTCCTCATAGCGGGAGCGTTGCCTACGAGCAGTACTTC. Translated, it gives CASSPHSGSVAYEQYF.

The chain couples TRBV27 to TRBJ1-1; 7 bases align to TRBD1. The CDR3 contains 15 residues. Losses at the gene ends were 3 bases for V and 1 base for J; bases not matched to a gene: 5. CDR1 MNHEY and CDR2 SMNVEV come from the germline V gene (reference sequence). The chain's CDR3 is CASSFLGTENTEAFF. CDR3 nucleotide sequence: TGTGCCAGCAGTTTCTTAGGGACAGAGAACACTGAAGCTTTCTTT.

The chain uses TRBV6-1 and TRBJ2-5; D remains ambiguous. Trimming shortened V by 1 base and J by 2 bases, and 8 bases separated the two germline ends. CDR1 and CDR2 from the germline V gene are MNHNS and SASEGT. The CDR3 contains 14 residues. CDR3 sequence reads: CASSEEPQQETQYF. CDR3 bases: TGTGCCAGCAGTGAAGAACCACAACAAGAGACCCAGTACTTC.

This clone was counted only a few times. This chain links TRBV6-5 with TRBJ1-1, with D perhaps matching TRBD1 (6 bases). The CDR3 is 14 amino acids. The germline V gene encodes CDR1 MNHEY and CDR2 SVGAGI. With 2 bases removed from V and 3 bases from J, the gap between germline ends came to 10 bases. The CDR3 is CASSYGGRDTEAFF. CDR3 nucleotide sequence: TGTGCCAGCAGTTACGGGGGCAGGGACACTGAAGCTTTCTTT.

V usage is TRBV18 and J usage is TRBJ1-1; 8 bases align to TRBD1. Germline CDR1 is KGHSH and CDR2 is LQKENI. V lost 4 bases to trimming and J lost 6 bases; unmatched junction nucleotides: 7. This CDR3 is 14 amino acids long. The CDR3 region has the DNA TGTGCCAGCTCACTTGGACAGGGAGGCCCTGAAGCTTTCTTT. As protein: CASSLGQGGPEAFF.